This T cell receptor (beta chain) was captured in a study of cytomegalovirus exposure and HLA in healthy donors. Study observations and caveats: Associated with HLA alleles at 0.05 false discovery rate in a later analysis were over 15,000 TCR beta sequences. CMV antigen specificity of a few CMV-associated chains was confirmed in vitro.

While unrecorded immune exposures were likely, the donors were nominally healthy when sampled. It was with 60 Vbeta and 13 Jbeta primers that the PCR ran. TCRdb's copy holds only in-frame clones and misses some; the assay was immunoSEQ multiplex PCR. Seen here are about 40,000 clones, about 50% observed once, and the top ten hold about 12%. Per the germline V gene, CDR1 is SGDLS and CDR2 is YYNGEE. CDR3 length equals 15 residues. The germline V and J ends were trimmed by 2 bases and 3 bases, with 12 bases remaining between them. This clone was found a few times. Its cognate antigen is unknown. The sample comprised PBMCs. This TCR came from a human donor in good health. V usage is TRBV9 and J usage is TRBJ2-1; maybe TRBD1 (5 bases). The CDR3 nucleotides are TGTGCCAGCAGCGTCAGGGTCGGATTCTACAATGAGCAGTTCTTC. The encoded protein is CASSVRVGFYNEQFF.